This T cell receptor beta chain stems from a study of shared clonotypes between healthy human individuals. Comment on this clone: Its antigen is still unknown.

CDR3 size: 18 residues. Per germline, CDR1 LNHDA and CDR2 SQIVND (reference sequence). V shed 6 bases, J shed 7 bases, and the junction held 16 bases outside the gene matches. In the authors' workflow: Filtering differed because ImmunoSEQ produced junction-only sequences that carried no quality scores. TCRdb keeps only in-frame clones here, not all; method: immunoSEQ multiplex PCR. Clonal size and the V and J genes are those of that table, whereas D and trimming came from the DNA. The repertoire consists of around 1.5 million clones, with around 98% occurring once and the leading ten covering about 0.45%. General study points: The authors sampled blood alone, and tissue repertoires likely differ.

Donors were healthy HIV-negative adults without recent acute infections or vaccinations. This sequence originates from a man aged 25 to 45 in good health. V is TRBV19 and J is TRBJ2-1; 12 bases are a match to TRBD2. Sequencing used naive CD4+ T cells sorted from blood. Specified subset: CD45RA+ positively selected. The CDR3 DNA sequence: TGTGCCAGTAGCCCCGGACTAGCGGGAAGGAGGAAGAAGAATGAGCAGTTCTTC. Translating gives CASSPGLAGRRKKNEQFF.